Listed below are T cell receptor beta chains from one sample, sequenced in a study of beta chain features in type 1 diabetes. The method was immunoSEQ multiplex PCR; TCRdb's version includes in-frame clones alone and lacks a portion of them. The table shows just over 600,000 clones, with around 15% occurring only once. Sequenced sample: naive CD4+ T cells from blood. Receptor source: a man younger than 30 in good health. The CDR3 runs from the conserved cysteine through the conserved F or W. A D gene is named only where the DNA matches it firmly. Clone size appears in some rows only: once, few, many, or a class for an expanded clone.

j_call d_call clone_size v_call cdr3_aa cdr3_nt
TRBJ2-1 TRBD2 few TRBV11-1 CASSLSTSPSSYNEQFF TGTGCCAGCAGCTTATCGACTAGCCCGAGCTCCTACAATGAGCAGTTCTTC
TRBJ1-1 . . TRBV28 CASSLWAIRRGISEAFF TGTGCCAGCAGTTTATGGGCGATAAGGAGAGGGATTAGTGAAGCTTTCTTT
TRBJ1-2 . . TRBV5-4 CASSYAAGNYGYTF TGTGCCAGCAGCTACGCCGCCGGGAACTATGGCTACACCTTC
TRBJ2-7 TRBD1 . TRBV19 CSTSFAGGYEQYF TGTTCTACATCGTTCGCAGGGGGCTACGAGCAGTACTTC
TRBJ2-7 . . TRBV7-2 CASSSTAEQYF TGTGCCAGCAGCTCGACAGCCGAGCAGTACTTC
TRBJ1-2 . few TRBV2 CASSETAGARNYGYTF TGTGCCAGCAGTGAAACGGCGGGGGCGAGGAACTATGGCTACACCTTC
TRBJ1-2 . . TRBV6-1 CASSVQGYYGYTF TGTGCCAGCAGTGTCCAGGGCTACTATGGCTACACCTTC
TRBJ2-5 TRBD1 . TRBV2 CASSRRSRQGQETQYF TGTGCCAGCAGTCGACGAAGTCGACAGGGGCAAGAGACCCAGTACTTC
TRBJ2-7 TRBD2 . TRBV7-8 CASTPLGAGGNEQYF TGTGCCAGCACCCCCCTGGGGGCGGGAGGCAACGAGCAGTACTTC
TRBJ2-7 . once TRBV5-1 CASSSSHEQYF TGCGCCAGCAGCTCCTCCCACGAGCAGTACTTC
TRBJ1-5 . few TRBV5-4 CASSLDRGVLLHF TGTGCCAGCAGCTTGGATCGAGGGGTTCTCCTCCATTTT
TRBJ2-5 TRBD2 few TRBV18 CASSPRRRRTSGSEETQYF TGTGCCAGCTCACCACGACGAAGACGAACTAGCGGAAGCGAAGAGACCCAGTACTTC
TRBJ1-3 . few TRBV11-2 CASRAGQPGGGNTIYF TGTGCCAGCAGGGCTGGACAGCCCGGGGGAGGAAACACCATATATTTT
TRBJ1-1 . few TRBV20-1 CSAGVGTEAFF TGCAGTGCCGGGGTCGGCACTGAAGCTTTCTTT
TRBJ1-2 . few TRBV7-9 CASSLAPGRVDYGYTF TGTGCCAGCAGCTTAGCGCCAGGGCGGGTTGACTATGGCTACACCTTC
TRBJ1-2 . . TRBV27 CASSLGVPRNYGYTF TGTGCCAGCAGCTTAGGGGTACCGCGTAACTATGGCTACACCTTC
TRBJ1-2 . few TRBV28 CASSLSFYGYTF TGTGCCAGCAGTTTGTCCTTCTATGGCTACACCTTC
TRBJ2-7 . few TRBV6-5 CASSRGQVRYEQYF TGTGCCAGCAGTAGGGGCCAGGTCAGGTACGAGCAGTACTTC